Listed below are T cell receptor beta chains from one sample, sequenced in a study of cytomegalovirus exposure and HLA in healthy donors. The repertoire was sequenced with immunoSEQ multiplex PCR; TCRdb's copy has only in-frame clones and lacks some. This sample has about 110,000 clones, with 70% to 80% found just once. The sequencing input was PBMCs. Receptors originate from a woman aged 40 to 50 in good health and CMV-seronegative. CDR3s include the opening cysteine and the closing phenylalanine or tryptophan. D genes are given only for firm matches. Part of the rows lack a size; the others show once, few, many or a class for expanded clones.

j_call v_call d_call clone_size cdr3_aa cdr3_nt
TRBJ2-7 TRBV28 TRBD2 . CASSSRSSGATYEQYF TGTGCCAGCAGTTCACGTTCTAGCGGGGCTACCTACGAGCAGTACTTC
TRBJ1-1 TRBV28 . . CASSEGFLTEAFF TGTGCCAGCAGCGAGGGCTTCCTCACTGAAGCTTTCTTT
TRBJ1-5 TRBV7-2 TRBD1 . CASSRQGGSNQPQHF TGTGCCAGCAGCCGACAGGGAGGCAGCAATCAGCCCCAGCATTTT
TRBJ2-7 TRBV28 . few CASTLRGIGPYEQYF TGTGCCAGCACCCTAAGGGGCATCGGCCCCTACGAGCAGTACTTC
TRBJ1-1 TRBV7-2 . . CASSLLGGLGGTEAFF TGTGCCAGCAGCTTACTAGGAGGTCTGGGGGGCACTGAAGCTTTCTTT
TRBJ1-2 TRBV28 TRBD1 . CATGTVYGYTF TGTGCCACCGGGACAGTCTATGGCTACACCTTC
TRBJ2-2 TRBV6-4 . . CASRSRVNTGELFF TGTGCCAGCAGATCCAGGGTAAACACCGGGGAGCTGTTTTTT
TRBJ2-7 TRBV7-9 . . CASSPRESYEQYF TGTGCCAGCAGCCCGAGGGAGTCCTACGAGCAGTACTTC
TRBJ1-1 TRBV6-5 TRBD1 . CASSYSGTGDGAEAFF TGTGCCAGCAGTTACTCGGGAACAGGGGATGGGGCTGAAGCTTTCTTT
TRBJ1-2 TRBV27 TRBD1 few CASRVEGQGAKGYTF TGTGCCAGCAGGGTGGAGGGACAGGGGGCAAAAGGCTACACCTTC
TRBJ2-4 TRBV7-2 TRBD2 . CASSLRPPGGGRNIQYF TGTGCCAGCAGCTTAAGGCCCCCGGGGGGGGGCCGAAACATTCAGTACTTC
TRBJ1-3 TRBV30 TRBD1 . CAWGTGLSNTIYF TGTGCCTGGGGGACAGGTCTGTCGAACACCATATATTTT
TRBJ2-2 TRBV18 TRBD1 . CASTPGQGNTGELFF TGTGCCAGCACCCCGGGACAGGGGAACACCGGGGAGCTGTTTTTT
TRBJ2-5 TRBV7-8 TRBD2 . CASSRGAGGLKETQYF TGTGCCAGCAGCCGGGGGGCGGGGGGGTTAAAGGAGACCCAGTACTTC
TRBJ2-7 TRBV29-1 . . CSVLDWGSYEQYF TGCAGCGTTCTGGACTGGGGCTCCTACGAGCAGTACTTC
TRBJ2-1 TRBV4-3 . . CASSPRAQGEQFF TGCGCCAGCAGCCCTAGGGCTCAGGGTGAGCAGTTCTTC
TRBJ1-6 TRBV2 . . CASTLENFFSPLHF TGTGCCAGCACCTTAGAGAACTTCTTTTCACCCCTCCACTTT
TRBJ2-2 TRBV5-1 TRBD2 . CASSLEGIAGGTGELFF TGCGCCAGCAGCTTGGAAGGGATAGCGGGGGGCACCGGGGAGCTGTTTTTT
TRBJ2-4 TRBV6-1 TRBD1 . CASSESLGTGDKNIQYF TGTGCCAGCAGTGAATCTCTCGGGACAGGGGACAAAAACATTCAGTACTTC
TRBJ1-2 TRBV19 . . CASTSSGTPNYGYTF TGTGCCAGTACCTCTTCCGGGACACCTAACTATGGCTACACCTTC
TRBJ1-2 TRBV30 TRBD1 . CAWSKQGAIPNYGYTF TGTGCCTGGAGCAAACAGGGGGCGATCCCTAACTATGGCTACACCTTC
TRBJ2-1 TRBV19 TRBD2 . CASSGGEDSLNEQFF TGTGCCAGTAGTGGGGGGGAAGATTCTCTCAATGAGCAGTTCTTC
TRBJ1-6 TRBV2 TRBD1 once CASSGDRSTVSPLHF TGTGCCAGCAGTGGGGACAGGTCGACAGTTTCACCCCTCCACTTT
TRBJ1-3 TRBV30 TRBD1 . CAWSEDRGNTIYF TGTGCCTGGAGTGAGGACAGGGGAAACACCATATATTTT
TRBJ1-2 TRBV4-1 TRBD1 few CASSQATGQGIYGYTF TGCGCCAGCAGCCAAGCCACGGGACAGGGAATCTATGGCTACACCTTC
TRBJ2-5 TRBV6-5 TRBD2 . CASSYSRTSVRETQYF TGTGCCAGCAGTTACTCGCGGACTAGCGTACGAGAGACCCAGTACTTC
TRBJ2-3 TRBV4-1 . . CASSLTELADTDTQYF TGCGCCAGCAGCCTGACCGAGTTAGCGGACACAGATACGCAGTATTTT
TRBJ1-5 TRBV28 . . CASMYRASNQPQHF TGTGCCAGCATGTACAGGGCGAGCAATCAGCCCCAGCATTTT
TRBJ2-1 TRBV9 TRBD2 . CASSVGTSLNEQFF TGTGCCAGCAGCGTCGGGACTAGTCTCAATGAGCAGTTCTTC
TRBJ2-1 TRBV7-9 . few CSSSFLLATSYNEQFF TGTTCCAGCAGCTTTTTACTAGCCACGTCCTACAATGAGCAGTTCTTC
TRBJ1-1 TRBV6-5 . few CAAIRRGLDTEAFF TGTGCCGCCATCCGTAGGGGGTTGGACACTGAAGCTTTCTTT
TRBJ1-1 TRBV9 . . CASSPVNTEAFF TGTGCCAGCAGCCCGGTGAACACTGAAGCTTTCTTT
TRBJ2-7 TRBV27 TRBD2 . CASSHSTSGRGSEQYF TGTGCCAGCAGCCATAGTACTAGCGGGAGGGGCTCCGAGCAGTACTTC
TRBJ2-1 TRBV11-2 TRBD1 . CASSVDRDNEQFF TGTGCCAGCAGCGTTGACAGGGACAATGAGCAGTTCTTC